This TCR beta chain derives from a study of blood T cell repertoires in COVID-19. Study overall: Sample material is recorded as cDNA or gDNA derived from T cells, B-cell-depleted T cells, or PBMCs.

Assignment of participants to cohorts was predicated upon participant-reported clinical history. Some clones are missing from TCRdb's copy, which holds only in-frame ones; the method was immunoSEQ multiplex PCR. The sample has approximately 400,000 clones; roughly four fifths are singletons. V was clipped by 5 bases and J by 5 bases; unmatched bases: 10. The CDR3 is 16 amino acids. The germline V gene has CDR1 SGHVS and CDR2 FQNEAQ. The source is a woman aged 50 to 65 who had recovered from COVID-19. This chain connects TRBV7-8 to TRBJ2-1, with TRBD1 matching over 9 bases. What was sequenced was PBMCs or T cells enriched from blood (not recorded which). The CDR3 loop reads CASSLKHRGPNNEQFF. The CDR3 DNA is TGTGCCAGCAGCCTCAAACACAGGGGGCCGAACAATGAGCAGTTCTTC. The complete variable domain, with remaining parts taken from reference TRBV7-8 and TRBJ2-1, reads GAGVSQSPRYKVAKRGQDVALRCDPISGHVSLFWYQQALGQGPEFLTYFQNEAQLDKSGLPSDRFFAERPEGSVSTLKIQRTQQEDSAVYLCASSLKHRGPNNEQFFGPGTRLTVL.